This entry concerns a single T cell receptor (beta chain). Its specificity is unknown. The source of the sample is a study of vaccination and CD4 T cells after COVID-19. CDR3 length: 13 amino acids. Germline CDR1 and CDR2: SNHLY and FYNNEI. V dropped 6 bases and J dropped 9; count of bases not matched to a gene: 11. Treatment here: roughly ten-day PBMC culture with coronavirus spike peptide pools or control peptides (ViraFEST assay). The Oncomine TCR Beta short-read assay sequenced DNA from cultured CD4+ T cells. TCRdb itself ran the PCR reads through MiXCR, one entry per CDR3 protein. This repertoire shows some 12,000 distinct CDR3 sequences, 45% to 65% found once; its top ten account for more than 8%.

Material for sequencing was CD4+ T cells from blood, cultured in vitro. The chain uses TRBV2 and TRBJ2-7; 7 nucleotides line up with TRBD2. This TCR was sampled from a human donor who had recovered from COVID-19. Here the CDR3 reads CASSRSGLAVQYF. DNA of the CDR3: TGTGCCAGCAGCCGTAGCGGGCTTGCCGTGCAGTACTTC.